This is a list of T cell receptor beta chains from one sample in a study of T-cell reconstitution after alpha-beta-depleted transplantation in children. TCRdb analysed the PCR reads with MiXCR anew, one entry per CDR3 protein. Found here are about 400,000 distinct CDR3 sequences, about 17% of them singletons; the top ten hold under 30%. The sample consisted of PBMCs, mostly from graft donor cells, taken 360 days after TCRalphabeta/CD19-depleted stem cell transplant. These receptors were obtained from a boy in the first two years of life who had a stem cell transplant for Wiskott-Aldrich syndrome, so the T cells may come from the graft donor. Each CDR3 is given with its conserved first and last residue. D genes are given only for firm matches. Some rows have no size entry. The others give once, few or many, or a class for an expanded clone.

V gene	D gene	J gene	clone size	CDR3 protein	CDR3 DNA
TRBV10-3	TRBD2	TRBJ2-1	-	CAISESWTSGRNEQFF	TGTGCCATCAGTGAGTCCTGGACTAGCGGGAGAAATGAGCAGTTCTTC
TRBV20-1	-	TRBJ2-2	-	CSALDKPNTGELFF	TGCAGTGCTTTGGACAAGCCGAACACCGGGGAGCTGTTTTTT
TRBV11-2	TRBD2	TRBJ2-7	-	CASSLVGLASGDFLYEQYF	TGTGCCAGCAGCTTGGTGGGTCTCGCTAGCGGGGACTTCCTCTACGAGCAGTACTTC
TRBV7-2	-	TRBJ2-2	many	CASSLDGTGELFF	TGTGCCAGCAGCTTAGACGGGACCGGGGAGCTGTTTTTT
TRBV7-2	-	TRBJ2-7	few	CASSPPGLSEQYF	TGTGCCAGCAGCCCTCCGGGACTGAGCGAGCAGTACTTC
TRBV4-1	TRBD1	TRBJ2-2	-	CASSQEGQGTGELFF	TGCGCCAGCAGCCAAGAGGGACAGGGGACCGGGGAGCTGTTTTTT
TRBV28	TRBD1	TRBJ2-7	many	CASRGQCSYEQYF	TGTGCCAGCAGGGGACAGTGCTCCTACGAGCAGTACTTC
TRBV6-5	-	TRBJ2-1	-	CASSYSQGGLHGEQFF	TGTGCCAGCAGTTACAGTCAAGGAGGGCTTCACGGTGAGCAGTTCTTC
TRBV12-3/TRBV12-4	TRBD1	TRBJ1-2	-	CASTGRGPGYTF	TGTGCCAGCACCGGCAGGGGGCCCGGCTACACCTTC
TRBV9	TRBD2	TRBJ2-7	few	CASSSGTSYSYEQYF	TGTGCCAGCAGCTCCGGGACTAGCTATTCCTACGAGCAGTACTTC
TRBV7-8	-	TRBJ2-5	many	CASSLFRVQETQYF	TGTGCCAGCAGCCTCTTCAGGGTCCAAGAGACCCAGTACTTC
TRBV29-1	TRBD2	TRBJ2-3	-	CSVEDRLAGKQAQYF	TGCAGCGTTGAAGATCGACTAGCGGGGAAACAGGCGCAGTATTTT
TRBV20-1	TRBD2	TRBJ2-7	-	CSASAGGGAEQYF	TGCAGTGCTAGTGCTGGGGGAGGGGCCGAGCAGTACTTC
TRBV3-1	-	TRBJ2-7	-	CASSHGHYEQYF	TGTGCCAGCAGCCATGGACATTACGAGCAGTACTTC
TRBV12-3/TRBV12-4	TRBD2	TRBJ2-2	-	CASSLLRGGNSGELFF	TGTGCCAGCAGTCTCCTCCGGGGGGGGAACAGCGGGGAGCTGTTTTTT
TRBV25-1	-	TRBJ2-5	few	CASRSKYLYQETQYF	TGTGCCAGCAGATCTAAATACTTGTACCAAGAGACCCAGTACTTC
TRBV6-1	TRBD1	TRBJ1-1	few	CASSVTGGLDTEAFF	TGTGCCAGCAGTGTGACAGGGGGCCTAGACACTGAAGCTTTCTTT
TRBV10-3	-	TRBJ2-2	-	CAISRTGNGELFF	TGTGCCATCAGTCGCACAGGGAACGGGGAGCTGTTTTTT
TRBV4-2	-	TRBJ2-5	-	CASSQGGGLVQETQYF	TGTGCCAGCAGCCAAGGTGGGGGGTTGGTGCAAGAGACCCAGTACTTC
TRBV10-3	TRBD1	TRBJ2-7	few	CAISAGTGSSEQYF	TGTGCCATCAGTGCCGGGACAGGGTCGTCCGAGCAGTACTTC
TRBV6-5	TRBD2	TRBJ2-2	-	CASSYSIAGLNTGELFF	TGTGCCAGCAGTTACTCGATAGCGGGGCTAAACACCGGGGAGCTGTTTTTT
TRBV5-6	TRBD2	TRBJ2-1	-	CASSFGLADPYNEQFF	TGTGCCAGCAGCTTTGGACTAGCGGATCCCTACAATGAGCAGTTCTTC
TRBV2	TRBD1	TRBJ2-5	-	CASSEVMDRAGETQYF	TGTGCCAGCAGTGAAGTGATGGACAGGGCCGGAGAGACCCAGTACTTC
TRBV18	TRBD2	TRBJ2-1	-	CASSPFGGANNEQFF	TGTGCCAGCTCACCATTCGGGGGGGCTAACAATGAGCAGTTCTTC
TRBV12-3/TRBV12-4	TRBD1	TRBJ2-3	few	CASSSGGYSDTQYF	TGTGCCAGCAGCTCAGGGGGATATTCAGATACGCAGTATTTT
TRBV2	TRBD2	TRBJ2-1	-	CAFSLAPPGLAGGNEQFF	TGTGCCTTCAGTCTCGCCCCTCCGGGACTAGCGGGAGGGAATGAGCAGTTCTTC
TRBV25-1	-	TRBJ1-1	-	CASSAGTHTEAFF	TGTGCCAGCAGTGCAGGGACCCACACTGAAGCTTTCTTT
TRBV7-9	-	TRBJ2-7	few	CASSLFRGISYEQYF	TGTGCCAGCAGCTTATTCCGGGGGATATCCTACGAGCAGTACTTC
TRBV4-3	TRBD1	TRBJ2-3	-	CASSNRDRGNTQYF	TGCGCCAGCAGCAACCGGGACAGGGGCAATACGCAGTATTTT
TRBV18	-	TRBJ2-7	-	CASSPYWAYEQYF	TGTGCCAGCTCACCGTACTGGGCTTACGAGCAGTACTTC
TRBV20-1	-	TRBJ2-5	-	CSAGRGRIETQYF	TGCAGTGCCGGCAGGGGAAGGATTGAGACCCAGTACTTC
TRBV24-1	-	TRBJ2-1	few	CATSEREPSYNEQFF	TGTGCCACCAGTGAACGGGAGCCCTCCTACAATGAGCAGTTCTTC
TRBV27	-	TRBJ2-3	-	CASSLPPRRMYTQYF	TGTGCCAGCAGTTTACCCCCCAGACGTATGTATACGCAGTATTTT
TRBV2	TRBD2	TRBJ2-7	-	CASSAQGLAENEQYF	TGTGCCAGCAGTGCCCAGGGACTAGCGGAAAACGAGCAGTACTTC
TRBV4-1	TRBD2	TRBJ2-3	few	CASSPKTTSGAPDTQYF	TGCGCCAGCAGCCCCAAGACGACTAGCGGGGCCCCAGATACGCAGTATTTT
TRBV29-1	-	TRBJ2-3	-	CSVSSASDTQYF	TGCAGCGTTTCAAGTGCGTCAGATACGCAGTATTTT
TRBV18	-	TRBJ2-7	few	CASSPQALEQYF	TGTGCCAGCTCACCACAGGCCCTCGAGCAGTACTTC
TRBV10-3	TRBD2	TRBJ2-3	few	CAVGRGLAGGSTQYF	TGTGCCGTCGGACGCGGGCTAGCGGGAGGGAGTACGCAGTATTTT
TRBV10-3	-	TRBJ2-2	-	CAVMSRIPGELFF	TGTGCCGTCATGAGCAGGATACCCGGGGAGCTGTTTTTT
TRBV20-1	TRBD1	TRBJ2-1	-	CSARVGTGGNEQFF	TGCAGTGCTAGAGTGGGGACAGGGGGCAATGAGCAGTTCTTC
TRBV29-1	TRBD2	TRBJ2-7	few	CSVGLAGGYEQYF	TGCAGCGTCGGACTAGCGGGAGGCTACGAGCAGTACTTC
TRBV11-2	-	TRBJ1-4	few	CASSSRLQGPNEKLFF	TGTGCCAGCAGCTCCCGGCTACAGGGTCCTAATGAAAAACTGTTTTTT
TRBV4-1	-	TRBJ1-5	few	CASSQDLGGRVTQHF	TGCGCCAGCAGCCAAGATCTAGGAGGGAGGGTGACCCAGCATTTT
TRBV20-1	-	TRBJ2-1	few	CSASRWDEQFF	TGCAGTGCTAGTCGATGGGATGAGCAGTTCTTC
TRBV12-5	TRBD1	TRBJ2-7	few	CASGLPPCTGTGFHEQYF	TGTGCTAGTGGTTTGCCTCCGTGTACCGGGACAGGGTTCCACGAGCAGTACTTC
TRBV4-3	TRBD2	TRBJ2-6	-	CASSQHSGSTSGANVLTF	TGCGCCAGCAGCCAACATAGCGGGAGTACCTCTGGGGCCAACGTCCTGACTTTC
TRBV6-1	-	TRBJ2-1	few	CASSGDTSSYNEQFF	TGTGCCAGCAGTGGGGACACGAGCTCCTACAATGAGCAGTTCTTC